Shown below are 25 T cell receptor beta chains from a single sample sequenced in a study of T cell responses to AZD1222 COVID-19 vaccine. Data came from immunoSEQ multiplex PCR; TCRdb stores just in-frame clones and leaves some out. The data show tens of thousands of clones, under 85% seen once. Sample: peripheral blood, taken on day 0 of MenACWY control vaccination. The receptor set was obtained from an adult in good health.

The genes are TRBV2 and TRBJ1-1, with 9 bases that match TRBD1. Germline trimming cut 4 bases from V and 4 bases from J; bases unmatched to any gene: 10. CDR1 is SNHLY and CDR2 is FYNNEI in the germline V gene. CDR3 length equals 16 residues. The CDR3 DNA reads TGTGCCAGCAGTGCGGGACAGGGCAGTAGGGGCACTGAAGCTTTCTTT. Translation: CASSAGQGSRGTEAFF.

The rearrangement links TRBV19 to TRBJ2-7; tentatively, D is TRBD1 (6 bases). The CDR3 runs 14 residues. Germline CDR1 reads LNHDA; CDR2 reads SQIVND (reference sequence). Trimming stripped 5 bases from V and 6 bases from J, with 17 bases between. The CDR3 region is CASSPATGISEQYF. In DNA, the CDR3 is TGTGCCAGTAGTCCAGCAACAGGGATCAGCGAGCAGTACTTC.

The rearrangement links TRBV6-6 to TRBJ2-7; D unresolved. The V gene lost 5 bases and the J gene lost 3 bases, with 11 bases spanning the gap. Germline CDR1 MNHNY, CDR2 SVGAGI (reference sequence). This CDR3 is built from 13 residues. The CDR3 coding sequence is TGTGCCAGCAGTCCCTCCGTCGGCTACGAGCAGTACTTC. This codes for CASSPSVGYEQYF.

DNA for the CDR3: TGTGCCAGCTCACTAGGGACTAGCGGGTACACAGATACGCAGTATTTT. Protein: CASSLGTSGYTDTQYF. V and J are TRBV18 and TRBJ2-3; 12 bases agree with TRBD2. Germline V gene sequence: CDR1 KGHSH, CDR2 LQKENI. Trimming took 4 bases from V and 2 from J; bases not matched to a gene: 4. This CDR3 region has 16 residues.

J is TRBJ2-7 and V is TRBV28; TRBD1 might be the D (5 bases). Germline V gene data show CDR1 as MDHEN and CDR2 as SYDVKM. The CDR3 contains 14 residues. V was pared by 5 bases and J by 0 bases, with 11 bases between. In DNA, the CDR3 is TGTGCCAGCAGTCTAACAGGTAGCTCCTACGAGCAGTACTTC. This gives the protein CASSLTGSSYEQYF.

This clone was detected only a few times. The chain uses TRBV7-3 and TRBJ1-5, with D maybe TRBD1 (5 bases). The CDR3 is 16 amino acids. V lost 7 bases, J lost 6 bases, and 22 bases lay in between. CDR1 SGHTA and CDR2 FQGTGA come from the germline V gene. The CDR3 sequence is CASTPGGTVCIQPQHF. CDR3 nucleotide sequence: TGTGCCAGCACCCCGGGGGGGACGGTTTGTATTCAGCCCCAGCATTTT.

This chain uses TRBV5-5 with TRBJ1-6; 9 bases match TRBD1. Germline values: CDR1 SGHKS, CDR2 YYEKEE (reference sequence). J was trimmed by 10 bases and V by 4 bases; bases with no gene match: 12. The CDR3 sequence is 16 residues long. The CDR3 loop reads CASSVAGTGKNSPLHF. The CDR3 DNA reads TGTGCCAGCAGCGTGGCCGGGACAGGGAAAAACTCACCCCTCCACTTT.

This clone was picked up a small number of times. The chain recombines TRBV6-2 or TRBV6-3 with TRBJ2-1; 7 bases agree with TRBD1. V dropped 4 bases and J dropped 0; count of bases not matched to a gene: 0. From germline, CDR1 is MNHEY and CDR2 SVGEGT. This CDR3 is 14 amino acids long. CDR3 DNA sequence: TGTGCCAGCAGTTGGGACAGCTCCTACAATGAGCAGTTCTTC. Residues: CASSWDSSYNEQFF.

The rearrangement links TRBV7-2 to TRBJ2-2; D is perhaps TRBD2 (5 bases). CDR3 length: 17 residues. V dropped 5 bases and J dropped 3 bases, with 19 bases sitting between them. The germline V gene encodes CDR1 SGHTA and CDR2 FQGNSA. The CDR3: CASSLKPTGMHTGELFF. CDR3 sequence (DNA): TGTGCCAGCAGCCTAAAACCCACGGGGATGCACACCGGGGAGCTGTTTTTT. Supplemented by reference TRBV7-2 and TRBJ2-2, the full variable domain reads GAGVSQSPSNKVTEKGKDVELRCDPISGHTALYWYRQSLGQGLEFLIYFQGNSAPDKSGLPSDRFSAERTGGSVSTLTIQRTQQEDSAVYLCASSLKPTGMHTGELFFGEGSRLTVL.

V and J are TRBV25-1 and TRBJ1-2; D unclear. The CDR3 extends over 11 amino acids. CDR1 and CDR2 (germline): MGHDK, SYGVNS. The V end lost 1 base, the J end lost 4 bases, and 1 base lay between the germline ends. The CDR3 loop reads CASSEFYGYTF. The CDR3 region has the DNA TGTGCCAGCAGTGAATTCTATGGCTACACCTTC.

The chain's CDR3 is CASSYMPGSYEQYF. CDR3 coding DNA: TGTGCCAGCAGTTACATGCCGGGGTCCTACGAGCAGTACTTC. The chain uses TRBV6-6 and TRBJ2-7, with a weak D call TRBD2 (5 bases). The CDR3 runs 14 residues. In germline, CDR1 is MNHNY, CDR2 SVGAGI (reference sequence). Trimming shortened V by 2 bases and J by 1 base, and 9 bases separated the two germline ends.

The chain joins TRBV12-5 to TRBJ1-1; a weak D match, TRBD1 (6 bases). CDR3 length: 15 amino acids. V dropped 5 bases and J dropped 2 bases, with 15 bases sitting between them. Germline V gene sequence: CDR1 LGHNT, CDR2 FRNRAP. The CDR3 is CASGPWGGGNTEAFF. The CDR3 DNA sequence: TGTGCTAGTGGTCCGTGGGGGGGCGGAAACACTGAAGCTTTCTTT. Full variable domain (remainder filled in from reference TRBV12-5 and TRBJ1-1): DARVTQTPRHKVTEMGQEVTMRCQPILGHNTVFWYRQTMMQGLELLAYFRNRAPLDDSGMPKDRFSAEMPDATLATLKIQPSEPRDSAVYFCASGPWGGGNTEAFFGQGTRLTVV.

The chain combines TRBV12-5 with TRBJ2-2, with 7 bases fitting TRBD1. This CDR3 is built from 14 residues. Germline V CDR1 and CDR2: LGHNT, FRNRAP. V lost 8 bases to trimming and J lost 5 bases; unmatched junction nucleotides: 8. Here the CDR3 DNA reads TGTGCTAGTTTCCCGGGACAGATGACCGGGGAGCTGTTTTTT. This gives the protein CASFPGQMTGELFF.

V is TRBV5-6 and J is TRBJ2-4; maybe TRBD2 (5 bases). The CDR3 runs to 13 residues. CDR1 SGHDT and CDR2 YYEEEE come from the germline V gene. The V and J ends lost 2 bases and 8 bases respectively, with 11 bases between them. The CDR3 bases are TGTGCCAGCAGCTTTCCGGACGGGGACATTCAGTACTTC. Its translation is CASSFPDGDIQYF.

The chain uses TRBV9 and TRBJ2-1; possible D gene TRBD2, 6 bases. The CDR3 loop spans 13 amino acids. V was clipped by 3 bases and J by 2 bases, with 6 bases between them. Germline V gives CDR1 SGDLS, CDR2 YYNGEE. The CDR3 coding sequence is TGTGCCAGCAGCGCGGGGGCCTACAATGAGCAGTTCTTC. This sequence encodes CASSAGAYNEQFF.

The V and J genes are TRBV10-3 and TRBJ1-1; D is perhaps TRBD1 (6 bases). Trimming removed 2 bases at V and 1 base at J, with 14 bases between. Germline CDR1 and CDR2: ENHRY and SYGVKD. This CDR3 contains 16 residues. The CDR3 DNA reads as TGTGCCATCAGTGAGCTCAAGACAGGCGAGAACACTGAAGCTTTCTTT. Its protein product is CAISELKTGENTEAFF.

This sequence joins TRBV28 and TRBJ1-2; maybe TRBD1 (5 bases). Between the trimmed V and J ends, which lost 5 bases and 0 bases, there was a span of 13 bases. Per the germline V gene, CDR1 is MDHEN and CDR2 is SYDVKM. This CDR3 contains 15 residues. For the CDR3, the DNA is TGTGCCAGCAGTCGGGACTCCAATACTAACTATGGCTACACCTTC. It encodes CASSRDSNTNYGYTF.

This clone has more than one count but fewer than ten. Here the CDR3 DNA reads TGTGCCAGCAGCCCACCTTGGGGGACAGAGAACACCGGGGAGCTGTTTTTT. It translates to CASSPPWGTENTGELFF. V gene TRBV11-3 combines with J gene TRBJ2-2; TRBD1 matches at 7 bases. The junction had 10 bases not matched to a gene; V was cut back by 5 bases and J by 1 base. The CDR3 sequence is 17 residues long. Germline CDR1 and CDR2: SGHNT and YENEEA.

CDR3 bases: TGTGCCAGCAGTGAGCGGGCCCTAGCGAACACCGGGGAGCTGTTTTTT. Translating it yields CASSERALANTGELFF. This chain uses TRBV6-1 with TRBJ2-2, with D perhaps TRBD2 (5 bases). This CDR3 is built from 16 residues. The V end lost 3 bases, the J end lost 0 bases, and 11 bases lay between the germline ends. Germline CDR1 reads MNHNS; CDR2 reads SASEGT.

This chain joins TRBV2 and TRBJ1-6, with D unclear. CDR3 length: 16 amino acids. V lost 2 bases and J 6 bases, leaving 14 bases between the germline ends. CDR1 is SNHLY, CDR2 FYNNEI, per germline. DNA of the CDR3: TGTGCCAGCAGTGAATCAGTTCGCCGCTCTAATTCACCCCTCCACTTT. Translating it yields CASSESVRRSNSPLHF.

The chain joins TRBV14 to TRBJ2-1; D is undetermined. CDR1 and CDR2 from the germline V gene are SGHDN and FVKESK. V dropped 2 bases and J dropped 7 bases, with 12 bases sitting between them. The CDR3 runs to 14 residues. The CDR3 DNA sequence: TGTGCCAGCAGCCAAAAACTGACATTTAATGAGCAGTTCTTC. Its protein is CASSQKLTFNEQFF.

The chain joins TRBV9 to TRBJ2-5; possibly TRBD1 or TRBD2 for D (5 bases each). This CDR3 is 12 amino acids long. The V gene lost 7 bases and the J gene lost 3 bases, with 10 bases spanning the gap. The germline CDR1 and CDR2 sequences are SGDLS and YYNGEE. The CDR3 region has the DNA TGTGCCAGCTCACGAGGGGAAGAGACCCAGTACTTC. It codes for CASSRGEETQYF.

The J gene is TRBJ1-3, the V gene TRBV5-1, with no clear D. The CDR3 contains 17 residues. V was trimmed by 0 bases and J by 0 bases, leaving 13 bases between them. Germline V gene data show CDR1 as SGHRS and CDR2 as YFSETQ. For the CDR3, the DNA is TGCGCCAGCAGCTTGGAATCTTTGGGTAGCTCTGGAAACACCATATATTTT. Its translation is CASSLESLGSSGNTIYF.

This clone occurred many times. The chain has TRBV2 and TRBJ2-2; D possibly corresponds to TRBD1 (6 bases). This CDR3 comprises 13 residues. Trimming took off 8 bases at V and 6 bases at J, with 13 bases between the two ends. CDR1 SNHLY and CDR2 FYNNEI come from the germline V gene. CDR3 in DNA: TGTGCCAGCCACAGGGTCTCCGCCGGGGAGCTGTTTTTT. This sequence encodes CASHRVSAGELFF.

This clone was seen only once. The V and J genes are TRBV4-2 and TRBJ1-5; D not resolved. The germline V and J ends were trimmed by 4 bases and 1 base, with 14 bases remaining between them. The CDR3 is 16 residues long. CDR1 LGHNA and CDR2 YNFKEQ come from the germline V gene. In DNA, the CDR3 is TGTGCCAGCAGCCTTGGTAGAGAGGGCAGCAATCAGCCCCAGCATTTT. Its translation: CASSLGREGSNQPQHF.